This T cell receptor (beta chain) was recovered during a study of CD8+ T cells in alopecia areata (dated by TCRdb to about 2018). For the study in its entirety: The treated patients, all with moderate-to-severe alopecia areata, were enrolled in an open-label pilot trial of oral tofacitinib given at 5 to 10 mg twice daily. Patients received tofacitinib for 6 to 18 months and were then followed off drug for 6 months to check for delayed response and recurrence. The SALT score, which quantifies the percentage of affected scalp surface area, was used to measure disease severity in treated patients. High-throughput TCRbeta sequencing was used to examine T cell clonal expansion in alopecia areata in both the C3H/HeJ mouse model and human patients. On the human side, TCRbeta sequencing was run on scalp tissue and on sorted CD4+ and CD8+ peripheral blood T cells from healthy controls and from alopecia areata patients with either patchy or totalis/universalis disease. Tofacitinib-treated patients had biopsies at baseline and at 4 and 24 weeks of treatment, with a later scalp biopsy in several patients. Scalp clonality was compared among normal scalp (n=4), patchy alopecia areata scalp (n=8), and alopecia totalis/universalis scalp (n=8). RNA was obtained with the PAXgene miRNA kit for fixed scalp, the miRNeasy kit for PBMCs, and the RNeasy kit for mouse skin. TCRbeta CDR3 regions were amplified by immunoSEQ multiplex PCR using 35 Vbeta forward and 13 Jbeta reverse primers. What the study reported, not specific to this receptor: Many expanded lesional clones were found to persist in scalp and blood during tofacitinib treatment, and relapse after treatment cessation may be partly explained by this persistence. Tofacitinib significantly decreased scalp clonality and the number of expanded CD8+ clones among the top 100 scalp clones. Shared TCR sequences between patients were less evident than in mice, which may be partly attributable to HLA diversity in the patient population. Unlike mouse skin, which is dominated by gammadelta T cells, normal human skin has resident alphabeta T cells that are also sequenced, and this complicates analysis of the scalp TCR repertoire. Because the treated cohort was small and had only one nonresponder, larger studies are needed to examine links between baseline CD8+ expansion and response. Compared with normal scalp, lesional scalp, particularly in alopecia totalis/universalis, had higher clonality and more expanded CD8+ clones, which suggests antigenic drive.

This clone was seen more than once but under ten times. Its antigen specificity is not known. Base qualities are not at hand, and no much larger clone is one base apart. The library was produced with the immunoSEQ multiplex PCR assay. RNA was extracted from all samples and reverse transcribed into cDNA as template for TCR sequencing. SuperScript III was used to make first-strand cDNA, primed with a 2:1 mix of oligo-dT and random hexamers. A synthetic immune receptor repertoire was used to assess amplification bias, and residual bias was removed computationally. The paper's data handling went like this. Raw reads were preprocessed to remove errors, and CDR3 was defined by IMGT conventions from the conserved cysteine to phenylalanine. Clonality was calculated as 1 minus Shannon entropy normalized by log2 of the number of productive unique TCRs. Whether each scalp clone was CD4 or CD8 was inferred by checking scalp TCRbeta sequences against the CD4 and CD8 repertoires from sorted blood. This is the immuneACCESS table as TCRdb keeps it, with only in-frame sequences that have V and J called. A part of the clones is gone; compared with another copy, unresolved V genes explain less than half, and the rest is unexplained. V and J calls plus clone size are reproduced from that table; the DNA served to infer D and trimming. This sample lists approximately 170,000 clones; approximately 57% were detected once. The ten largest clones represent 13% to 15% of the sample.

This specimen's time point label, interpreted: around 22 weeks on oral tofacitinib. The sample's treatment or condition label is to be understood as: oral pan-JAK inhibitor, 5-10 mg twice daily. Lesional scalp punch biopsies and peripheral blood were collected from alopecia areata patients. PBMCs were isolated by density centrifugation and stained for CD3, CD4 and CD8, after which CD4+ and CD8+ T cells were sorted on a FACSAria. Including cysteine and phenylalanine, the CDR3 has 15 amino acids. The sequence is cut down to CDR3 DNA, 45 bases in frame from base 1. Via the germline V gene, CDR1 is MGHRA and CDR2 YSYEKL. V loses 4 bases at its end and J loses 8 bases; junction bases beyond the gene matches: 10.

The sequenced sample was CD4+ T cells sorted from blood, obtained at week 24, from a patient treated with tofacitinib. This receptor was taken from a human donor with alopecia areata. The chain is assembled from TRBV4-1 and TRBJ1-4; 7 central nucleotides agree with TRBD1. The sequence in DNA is TGCGCCAGCAGCCGTAAGGGAGGGGGCGAAGAAAAACTGTTTTTT. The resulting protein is CASSRKGGGEEKLFF.